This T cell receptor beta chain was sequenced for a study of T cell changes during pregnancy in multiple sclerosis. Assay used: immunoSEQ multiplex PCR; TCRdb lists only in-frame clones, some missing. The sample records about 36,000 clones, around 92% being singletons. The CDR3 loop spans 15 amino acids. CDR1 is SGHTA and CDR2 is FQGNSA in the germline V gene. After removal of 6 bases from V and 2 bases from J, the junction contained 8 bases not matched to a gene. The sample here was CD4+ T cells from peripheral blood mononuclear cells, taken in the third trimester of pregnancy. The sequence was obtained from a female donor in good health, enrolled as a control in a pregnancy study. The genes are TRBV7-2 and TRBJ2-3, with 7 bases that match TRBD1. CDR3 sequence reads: CASRTRDRNTDTQYF. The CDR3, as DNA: TGTGCCAGCAGGACCCGGGACAGAAACACAGATACGCAGTATTTT.